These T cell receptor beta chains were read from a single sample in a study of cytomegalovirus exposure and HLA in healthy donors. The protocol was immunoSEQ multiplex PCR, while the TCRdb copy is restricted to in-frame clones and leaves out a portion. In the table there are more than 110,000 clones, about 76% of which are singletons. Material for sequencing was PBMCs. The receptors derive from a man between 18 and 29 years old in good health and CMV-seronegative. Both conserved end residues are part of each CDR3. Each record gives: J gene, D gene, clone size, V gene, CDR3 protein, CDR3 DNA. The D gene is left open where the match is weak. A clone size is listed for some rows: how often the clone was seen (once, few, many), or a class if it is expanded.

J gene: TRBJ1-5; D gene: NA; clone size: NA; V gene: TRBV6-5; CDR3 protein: CASRFRGSNQPQHF; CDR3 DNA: TGTGCCAGCAGGTTCCGGGGTAGCAATCAGCCCCAGCATTTT
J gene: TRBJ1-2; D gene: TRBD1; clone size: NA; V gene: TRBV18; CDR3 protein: CASSPLQTGVSLSYGYTF; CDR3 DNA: TGTGCCAGCTCACCACTTCAGACAGGGGTGTCGCTCAGCTATGGCTACACCTTC
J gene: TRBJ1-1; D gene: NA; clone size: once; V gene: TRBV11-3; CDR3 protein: CASSLSGQVNTEAFF; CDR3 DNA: TGTGCCAGCAGCTTAAGTGGACAAGTGAACACTGAAGCTTTCTTT
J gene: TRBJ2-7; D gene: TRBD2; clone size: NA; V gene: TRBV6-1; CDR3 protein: CASSENGRDYEQYF; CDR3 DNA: TGTGCCAGCAGTGAAAATGGGAGGGATTACGAGCAGTACTTC
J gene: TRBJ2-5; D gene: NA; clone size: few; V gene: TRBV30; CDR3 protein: CAWKGLTQETQYF; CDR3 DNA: TGTGCCTGGAAGGGACTGACCCAAGAGACCCAGTACTTC
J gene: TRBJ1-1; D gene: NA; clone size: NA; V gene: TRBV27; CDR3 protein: CASSLTGGGTEAFF; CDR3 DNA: TGTGCCAGCAGCCTCACAGGCGGCGGCACTGAAGCTTTCTTT
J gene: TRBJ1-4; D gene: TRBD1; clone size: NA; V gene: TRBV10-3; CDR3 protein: CAISSGTGDEKLFF; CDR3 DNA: TGTGCCATCAGTTCAGGGACAGGGGATGAAAAACTGTTTTTT
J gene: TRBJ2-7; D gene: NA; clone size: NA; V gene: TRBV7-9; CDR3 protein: CASSLDVGGPLYEQYF; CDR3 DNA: TGTGCCAGCAGCTTAGACGTGGGGGGGCCCCTCTACGAGCAGTACTTC
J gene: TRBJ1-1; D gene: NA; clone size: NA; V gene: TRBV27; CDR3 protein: CASSSQGSTEAFF; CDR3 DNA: TGTGCCAGCAGTTCCCAGGGGAGCACTGAAGCTTTCTTT
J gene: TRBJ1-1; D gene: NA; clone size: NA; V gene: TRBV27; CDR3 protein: CASSPGRSRGNTEAFF; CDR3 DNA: TGTGCCAGCAGCCCAGGGAGGAGCCGGGGGAACACTGAAGCTTTCTTT
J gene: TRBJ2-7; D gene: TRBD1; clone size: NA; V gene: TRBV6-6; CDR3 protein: CASIPGQGRYEQYF; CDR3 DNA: TGTGCCAGCATCCCGGGACAGGGTCGCTACGAGCAGTACTTC
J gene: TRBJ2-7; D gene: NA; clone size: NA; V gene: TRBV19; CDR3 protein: CASSIAGVEGYEQYF; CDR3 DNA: TGTGCCAGTAGTATAGCAGGGGTTGAAGGATACGAGCAGTACTTC
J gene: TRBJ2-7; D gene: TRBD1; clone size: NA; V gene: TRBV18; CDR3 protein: CASSPPPGQGHEQYF; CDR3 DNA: TGTGCCAGCTCACCACCGCCGGGACAGGGCCACGAGCAGTACTTC
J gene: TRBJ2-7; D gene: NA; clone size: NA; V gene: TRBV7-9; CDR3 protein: CASSSGQLQIYEQYF; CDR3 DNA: TGTGCCAGCAGCTCAGGGCAATTACAGATCTACGAGCAGTACTTC
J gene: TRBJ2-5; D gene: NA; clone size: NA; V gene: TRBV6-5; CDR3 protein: CASSYGSGNYEQYF; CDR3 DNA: TGTGCCAGCAGTTACGGTAGCGGAAACTATGAGCAGTACTTC
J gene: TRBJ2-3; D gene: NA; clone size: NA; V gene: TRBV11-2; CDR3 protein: CASSLAGPRTDTQYF; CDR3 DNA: TGTGCCAGCAGCTTAGCTGGTCCCAGGACAGATACGCAGTATTTT
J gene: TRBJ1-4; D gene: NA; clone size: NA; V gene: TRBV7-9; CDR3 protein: CASSLHGNEKLFF; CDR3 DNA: TGTGCCAGCAGCTTGCACGGTAATGAAAAACTGTTTTTT
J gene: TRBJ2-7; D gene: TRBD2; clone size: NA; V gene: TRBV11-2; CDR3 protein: CASSSLRLAVYEQYF; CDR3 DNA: TGTGCCAGCAGCTCGCTACGACTAGCGGTCTACGAGCAGTACTTC
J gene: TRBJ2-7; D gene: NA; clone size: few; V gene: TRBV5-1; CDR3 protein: CASSLDRSYEQYF; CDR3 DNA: TGCGCCAGCAGCTTGGACAGGTCCTACGAGCAGTACTTC
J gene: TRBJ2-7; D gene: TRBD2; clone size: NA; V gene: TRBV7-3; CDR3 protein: CASSLGGLAGNEQYF; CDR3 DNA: TGTGCCAGCAGCTTAGGGGGACTAGCGGGGAACGAGCAGTACTTC
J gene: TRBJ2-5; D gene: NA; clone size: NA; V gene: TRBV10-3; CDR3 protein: CAISEGRQETQYF; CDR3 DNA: TGTGCCATCAGTGAAGGGAGGCAAGAGACCCAGTACTTC
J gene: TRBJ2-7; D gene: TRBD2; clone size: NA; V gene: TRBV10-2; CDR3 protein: CASRLAGGPKGEQYF; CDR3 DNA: TGCGCCAGCAGGCTAGCGGGAGGACCCAAAGGCGAGCAGTACTTC
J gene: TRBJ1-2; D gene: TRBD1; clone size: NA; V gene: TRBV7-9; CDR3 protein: CASSPRGQGHGYTF; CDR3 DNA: TGTGCCAGCAGCCCCAGGGGACAGGGACATGGCTACACCTTC
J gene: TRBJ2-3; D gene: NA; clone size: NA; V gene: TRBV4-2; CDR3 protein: CASSQDRQRDTQYF; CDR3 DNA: TGTGCCAGCAGCCAAGATAGGCAGAGGGATACGCAGTATTTT
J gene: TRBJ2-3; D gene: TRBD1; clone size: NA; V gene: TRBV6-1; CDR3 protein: CASSGPPNDRASTDTQYF; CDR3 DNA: TGTGCCAGCAGTGGACCTCCGAATGACAGGGCTAGCACAGATACGCAGTATTTT
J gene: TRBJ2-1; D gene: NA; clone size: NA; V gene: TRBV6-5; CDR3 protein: CASSQFQGMSNEQFF; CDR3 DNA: TGTGCCAGCAGCCAATTTCAGGGTATGAGCAATGAGCAGTTCTTC